This T cell receptor (beta chain) was documented in a study of cytomegalovirus exposure and HLA in healthy donors. About this clone itself: The antigen remains undetermined.

This CDR3 spans 14 amino acids. Germline V lookup: CDR1 SGHRS, CDR2 YFSETQ. Trimming removed 5 bases at V and 7 bases at J, with 19 bases between. The PCR made use of 60 Vbeta and 13 Jbeta primers. Only in-frame clones appear in the TCRdb table, and some are missing; sequencing was by immunoSEQ multiplex PCR. The sample holds nearly 110,000 clones, 70% to 80% seen once. Study-wide results and caveats: Cytomegalovirus status was reportedly diagnosed by the classifier with high sensitivity and specificity. Later work found that TCR association rates differed between HLA loci; DRB1 had the most and HLA-C the fewest.

This clonotype was sampled from a boy aged 10-17 years in good health and CMV-seronegative. The sample was PBMCs. This rearrangement joins TRBV5-1 to TRBJ2-7, with D perhaps TRBD1 (8 bases). CDR3 in DNA: TGCGCCAGCAGAGCGGGACAGGATAATCAGGAGCAGTACTTC. This translates into CASRAGQDNQEQYF.